This TCR beta chain was identified during a study of T cells expressing NK-cell markers. Study-wide results and limits: It remained uncertain whether the expanded NKG2C+ T cell clones were specific for HCMV antigens.

CDR1 SGHVS and CDR2 FQNEAQ come from the germline V gene. The CDR3 totals 16 residues. Each CDR3 protein gets one entry in TCRdb, which reprocessed the 5' RACE reads and gives no DNA. The sample table includes approximately 460,000 distinct CDR3 sequences. A note on this clonotype: What it recognizes is unknown.

This sequence was found in a woman between 18 and 69 years old in good health. This chain uses TRBV7-8 with TRBJ1-2; there is no DNA to check the TCRdb D call of TRBD1. The sample consisted of blood T cells: a sorted CD56 or NKG2C T cell subset, CD4+ or CD8+ T cells, or bulk PBMC T cells (not recorded which). The CDR3 reads CASSLGETGGVYGYTF.